This TCR beta chain was captured by sequencing in a study of molecular identifiers for immune sequencing clone quantification. In TCRdb, the PCR reads were re-called with MiXCR into one record per CDR3 protein. The sample yields 85,000 to 90,000 distinct CDR3 sequences, under 20% seen once. This clonotype was detected ten times or more. The material sequenced was naive CD8+ T cells from blood, with Jurkat cell RNA spiked in. Subset noted: FACS-sorted CD8+CD4-CCR7+CD45RA+ naive T cells. This TCR came from a human donor in good health. Some libraries in this study had Jurkat cell RNA spiked in.

As DNA, the CDR3 is TGTGCCAGCAGCAAAACACAAGGCACAGATACGCAGTATTTT. It yields the protein CASSKTQGTDTQYF. V is TRBV7-9 and J is TRBJ2-3; no clear D gene. Deletions cut 5 bases from V and 1 base from J, with 10 bases between. This CDR3 contains 14 residues. CDR1 and CDR2 from the germline V gene are SEHNR and FQNEAQ (reference sequence).